Listed here are 15 T cell receptor beta chains from one sample, sequenced in a study of T cells in Graves' hyperthyroidism and ophthalmopathy. Template material for amplifying TCR beta CDR3 regions consisted of RNA transcripts. TCR CDR3 regions were first amplified by RT-PCR with HTBI primers. Using its own MiXCR run on the multiplex PCR reads, TCRdb lists one record per CDR3 protein. The sample has some 350,000 distinct CDR3 sequences, 15% to 19% seen once. Sequenced: blood. These TCRs come from a woman aged 18-30 years with Graves' hyperthyroidism that later progressed to Graves' ophthalmopathy.

This clonotype was found many times. The V gene is TRBV11-2, the J gene TRBJ2-3; D might be TRBD2 (6 bases). Between the trimmed V and J ends, which lost 5 bases and 4 bases, there was a span of 16 bases. This CDR3 comprises 15 residues. CDR1 is SGHAT, CDR2 FQNNGV, per germline. The CDR3 DNA sequence: TGTGCCAGCAGCGCAAGCGGGCCCGCACCAGATACGCAGTATTTT. Translation gives CASSASGPAPDTQYF.

This clonotype was detected many times. The J gene is TRBJ2-1, the V gene TRBV28, with 12 nucleotides matching TRBD2. This CDR3 is built from 16 residues. Germline V gene lookup returns CDR1 MDHEN and CDR2 SYDVKM. The V gene end was trimmed by 5 bases and the J gene end by 9 bases; junction bases not matched to a gene: 11. The CDR3 DNA is TGTGCCAGCAGTCGCAATCTAGCGGGAGGGCCTGGTGAGCAGTTCTTC. It codes for CASSRNLAGGPGEQFF.

This clonotype was counted at least ten times. The chain employs TRBV6-1 and TRBJ1-5, with D perhaps matching TRBD1 (5 bases). The CDR3 extends over 17 amino acids. Germline loops: CDR1 MNHNS, CDR2 SASEGT. V dropped 7 bases and J dropped 7 bases, with 26 bases sitting between them. CDR3 residues: CASTKGWQGPWVQPQHF. CDR3 nucleotides: TGTGCCAGCACCAAAGGGTGGCAGGGTCCCTGGGTGCAGCCCCAGCATTTT.

This clonotype was seen at least ten times. This chain joins TRBV5-5 and TRBJ2-7, with a tentative D call TRBD2 (6 bases). V dropped 4 bases and J dropped 2 bases, with 13 bases sitting between them. Germline CDR1 SGHKS, CDR2 YYEKEE (reference sequence). This CDR3 has 14 amino acids. The CDR3 DNA follows: TGTGCCAGCAGCACGACTAGACTAACCTACGAGCAGTACTTC. As protein: CASSTTRLTYEQYF.

This clonotype came up many times. The chain recombines TRBV28 with TRBJ2-1; unclear D gene. V was shortened by 0 bases and J by 7 bases, with 4 bases between the two germline ends. Germline loops: CDR1 MDHEN, CDR2 SYDVKM. The CDR3 runs 12 residues. The CDR3 reads CASSLWENEQFF. The CDR3 DNA reads TGTGCCAGCAGTTTATGGGAGAATGAGCAGTTCTTC. Supplemented by reference TRBV28 and TRBJ2-1, the full variable domain reads DVKVTQSSRYLVKRTGEKVFLECVQDMDHENMFWYRQDPGLGLRLIYFSYDVKMKEKGDIPEGYSVSREKKERFSLILESASTNQTSMYLCASSLWENEQFFGPGTRLTVL.

At least ten counts were recorded for this clonotype. The rearrangement uses TRBV3-1 and TRBJ2-2; D tentatively reads TRBD1 or TRBD2 (5 bases each). The CDR3 runs to 15 residues. Germline assignment: CDR1 LGHDT and CDR2 YNNKEL (reference sequence). Deletions cut 4 bases from V and 7 bases from J, with 16 bases between. Written as DNA, the CDR3 is TGTGCCAGCAGCCGACAAGTGGGGGTAATCGGGGAGCTGTTTTTT. Translated, it gives CASSRQVGVIGELFF.

This clonotype was counted ten times or more. This sequence joins TRBV24-1 and TRBJ2-2, with 8 bases aligning to TRBD1. The J segment lost 2 bases and the V segment lost 4 bases, leaving 5 bases of the junction unmatched. Germline V gives CDR1 KGHDR, CDR2 SFDVKD. This CDR3 spans 16 amino acids. The CDR3 DNA reads TGTGCCACCAGTGACCCGGGACAGGACAACACCGGGGAGCTGTTTTTT. Protein product: CATSDPGQDNTGELFF.

This clonotype turned up a few times. This rearrangement joins TRBV20-1 to TRBJ1-6; TRBD1 matches 7 bases. The CDR3 sequence is 14 residues long. J lost 6 bases, V lost 6 bases, and 8 bases had no gene match. CDR1 DFQATT and CDR2 SNEGSKA come from the germline V gene (reference sequence). CDR3 residues: CSAQTGLSNSPLHF. CDR3 DNA sequence: TGCAGTGCACAGACAGGGTTGTCTAATTCACCCCTCCACTTT.

This clonotype occurred many times. The gene calls are TRBV3-1 and TRBJ2-1; 9 nucleotides align to TRBD2. After removal of 4 bases from V and 7 bases from J, the junction contained 11 bases not matched to a gene. The germline V gene encodes CDR1 LGHDT and CDR2 YNNKEL (reference sequence). The CDR3 has 16 amino acids. The CDR3 spells CASSPIAGVMVNEQFF. CDR3 nucleotide sequence: TGTGCCAGCAGCCCAATAGCGGGAGTAATGGTAAATGAGCAGTTCTTC.

Many counts were recorded for this clonotype. For the CDR3, the DNA is TGTGCCAGCAGTGAAAGAGCGGGAGGCGCCTACGAGCAGTACTTC. The encoded protein is CASSERAGGAYEQYF. This chain connects TRBV6-1 to TRBJ2-7; TRBD2 matches 9 bases. The CDR3 runs 15 residues. From germline, CDR1 is MNHNS and CDR2 SASEGT. Losses at the gene ends were 2 bases for V and 2 bases for J; bases not matched to a gene: 4.

This clonotype was found a few times. V is TRBV5-4 and J is TRBJ2-7; TRBD2 aligns across 7 bases. The CDR3 is 13 residues long. Germline V gene sequence: CDR1 SGHNT, CDR2 YYREEE (reference sequence). V was clipped by 3 bases and J by 5 bases; unmatched bases: 5. The CDR3 coding sequence is TGTGCCAGCAGCTACCACGGGGGGAACGAGCAGTACTTC. Residues: CASSYHGGNEQYF.

The genes are TRBV12-3 or TRBV12-4 and TRBJ2-3; D is unresolved. The CDR3 covers 17 residues. Trimming took 4 bases from V and 2 from J, leaving 19 bases between them. The CDR3: CASSSRGPHTVTDTQYF. The CDR3, as DNA: TGTGCCAGCAGTTCCCGAGGACCCCACACCGTCACAGATACGCAGTATTTT.

This clonotype was seen many times. The chain is built from TRBV5-6 and TRBJ2-5; a possible D gene is TRBD1 (6 bases). The CDR3 runs to 12 residues. CDR1 SGHDT and CDR2 YYEEEE come from the germline V gene. V lost 4 bases and J 5 bases, leaving 9 bases between the germline ends. The CDR3 loop is CASSGQWETQYF. DNA for the CDR3: TGTGCCAGCAGCGGACAGTGGGAGACCCAGTACTTC.

This clonotype was counted many times. V and J are TRBV18 and TRBJ2-1; 9 nucleotides agree with TRBD1. With V trimmed by 5 bases and J by 4 bases, 3 bases remained unmatched. The germline V gene encodes CDR1 KGHSH and CDR2 LQKENI. This CDR3 is 14 amino acids long. The CDR3: CASSWDRAYNEQFF. The CDR3 region has the DNA TGTGCCAGCTCATGGGACAGGGCTTACAATGAGCAGTTCTTC.

A few counts support this clonotype. V usage is TRBV7-9 and J usage is TRBJ2-1; TRBD1 matches at 10 bases. The CDR3 loop spans 14 amino acids. Germline CDR1 is SEHNR and CDR2 is FQNEAQ (reference sequence). The junction had 7 bases not matched to a gene; V was cut back by 5 bases and J by 9 bases. CDR3 loop: CASSGDRGPGEQFF. CDR3 nucleotide sequence: TGTGCCAGCAGCGGTGACAGGGGGCCGGGTGAGCAGTTCTTC. Variable domain in full (rest from reference TRBV7-9 and TRBJ2-1): DTGVSQNPRHKITKRGQNVTFRCDPISEHNRLYWYRQTLGQGPEFLTYFQNEAQLEKSRLLSDRFSAERPKGSFSTLEIQRTEQGDSAMYLCASSGDRGPGEQFFGPGTRLTVL.